The 19 T cell receptor beta chains below come from one sample, sequenced in a study of blood T cell repertoires in COVID-19. Measured with immunoSEQ multiplex PCR; TCRdb has only the in-frame clones, and not every one. The data hold 100,000 to 150,000 clones, with about 80% observed a single time. The sample consisted of peripheral blood. These receptors all stem from a woman aged 50 to 60 with acute or convalescent COVID-19.

The chain has TRBV7-9 and TRBJ2-3; tentative D call: TRBD2 (5 bases). The CDR3 runs to 14 residues. Looked up from germline, CDR1 is SEHNR and CDR2 is FQNEAQ (reference sequence). The ends were cut back, 3 bases at V and 2 bases at J, with 9 bases in the middle. The CDR3 loop is CASSLGANTDTQYF. The CDR3 DNA sequence: TGTGCCAGCAGCTTGGGAGCAAACACAGATACGCAGTATTTT.

The rearrangement links TRBV6-6 to TRBJ1-5; TRBD1 might be the D (6 bases). Germline CDR1 and CDR2: MNHNY and SVGAGI (reference sequence). The CDR3 spans 15 residues. With 6 bases removed from V and 2 bases from J, the gap between germline ends came to 14 bases. CDR3 nucleotides: TGTGCCAGCAGCGACCCAGGGGTCGGCAATCAGCCCCAGCATTTT. It codes for CASSDPGVGNQPQHF.

The V gene is TRBV5-1, the J gene TRBJ2-1; perhaps TRBD2 as D (5 bases). The CDR3 is made up of 13 amino acids. Germline-derived CDR1 and CDR2 are SGHRS and YFSETQ. Trimming removed 3 bases from V and 6 bases from J, with 10 bases in between. CDR3 nucleotide sequence: TGCGCCAGCAGCTGGGAGACTGCCAATGAGCAGTTCTTC. This codes for CASSWETANEQFF.

This chain uses TRBV28 with TRBJ1-1, with D uncertain. Germline CDR1 reads MDHEN; CDR2 reads SYDVKM. V gave up 2 bases and J gave up 11 bases, with 15 bases separating them. There are 13 residues in the CDR3. CDR3 bases: TGTGCCAGCAGTTTAGCCCCTCACCAAGCTGCTTTCTTT. Translation: CASSLAPHQAAFF.

CDR3 sequence: CASSQVSGGAHEQYF. The DNA of the CDR3 is TGCGCCAGCAGCCAAGTTAGCGGGGGGGCCCACGAGCAGTACTTC. J is TRBJ2-7 and V is TRBV4-1, with 11 bases matching TRBD2. Looked up from germline, CDR1 is MGHRA and CDR2 is YSYEKL. Trimming took 1 base from V and 5 from J; bases not matched to a gene: 4. The CDR3 totals 15 residues.

CDR3 in amino acids: CASSLGGRLETQYF. CDR3 sequence (DNA): TGTGCCAGCAGTTTAGGCGGGAGGCTAGAGACCCAGTACTTC. The chain employs TRBV6-6 and TRBJ2-5, with 8 bases identical to TRBD2. Per the germline V gene, CDR1 is MNHNY and CDR2 is SVGAGI (reference sequence). With V trimmed by 4 bases and J by 4 bases, 5 bases remained unmatched. The CDR3 runs to 14 residues.

The V and J genes are TRBV9 and TRBJ1-2; maybe TRBD1 (5 bases). Trimming left V 6 bases short and J 1 base short, with 16 bases between. Germline CDR1 SGDLS, CDR2 YYNGEE. This CDR3 spans 15 amino acids. CDR3 sequence reads: CASKGAKTGNYGYTF. The CDR3, as DNA: TGTGCCAGCAAAGGGGCCAAGACGGGTAACTATGGCTACACCTTC.

The chain is built from TRBV10-3 and TRBJ2-4, with 8 positions matching TRBD1. Germline CDR1 ENHRY, CDR2 SYGVKD. Germline trimming cut 3 bases from V and 9 bases from J; bases unmatched to any gene: 10. This CDR3 contains 15 residues. CDR3 region: CAISEETGVYGIQYF. CDR3 sequence (DNA): TGTGCCATCAGTGAAGAGACAGGGGTGTACGGCATTCAGTACTTC.

This clone showed up just a few times. The gene calls are TRBV9 and TRBJ2-5, with 12 bases matching TRBD1. In germline, CDR1 is SGDLS, CDR2 YYNGEE. V lost 3 bases and J lost 4; bases outside the gene matches: 7. The CDR3 length is 16 residues. The CDR3 nucleotides read TGTGCCAGCAGCGACTCGGGACAGGGGGCCGGAGAGACCCAGTACTTC. As protein: CASSDSGQGAGETQYF.

V usage is TRBV5-1 and J usage is TRBJ2-3, with TRBD2 matching over 14 bases. Germline V gene lookup returns CDR1 SGHRS and CDR2 YFSETQ. V lost 0 bases to trimming and J lost 2 bases; unmatched junction nucleotides: 5. The CDR3 runs 18 residues. The CDR3 region is CASSLGTSGRPHTDTQYF. The CDR3 DNA reads TGCGCCAGCAGCTTGGGGACTAGCGGGAGGCCTCACACAGATACGCAGTATTTT.

This chain connects TRBV19 to TRBJ2-1, with 7 bases aligning to TRBD2. The CDR3 runs to 14 residues. Germline V gives CDR1 LNHDA, CDR2 SQIVND (reference sequence). The junction had 12 bases not matched to a gene; V was cut back by 10 bases and J by 6 bases. The DNA for the CDR3 is TGTGCCACCCTGTTGAGGGAGGGCACCAATGAGCAGTTCTTC. Amino acids: CATLLREGTNEQFF.

In this sample, this clone turned up once. V usage is TRBV19 and J usage is TRBJ1-2; 7 bases are shared with TRBD1. CDR3 length: 14 residues. Looked up from germline, CDR1 is LNHDA and CDR2 is SQIVND (reference sequence). With V trimmed by 3 bases and J by 4 bases, 5 bases remained unmatched. For the CDR3, the DNA is TGTGCCAGTAGTATGATATGGACAGGCTATGGCTACACCTTC. Protein: CASSMIWTGYGYTF.

V gene TRBV6-4 combines with J gene TRBJ1-2; TRBD1 might be the D (5 bases). The CDR3 sequence is 15 residues long. The V gene lost 0 bases and the J gene lost 7 bases, with 15 bases spanning the gap. CDR1 is MRHNA, CDR2 SNTAGT, per germline. The chain's CDR3 is CASSDSPQGLGGYTF. CDR3 coding DNA: TGTGCCAGCAGTGACTCCCCCCAGGGATTGGGTGGCTACACCTTC.

Here the CDR3 DNA reads TGTGCCAGCAGCTGGGGACAGGGTGGCTATGGCTACACCTTC. Protein: CASSWGQGGYGYTF. This chain connects TRBV5-6 to TRBJ1-2; TRBD1 agrees at 9 bases. CDR1 is SGHDT, CDR2 YYEEEE, per germline. There are 14 residues in the CDR3. The junction had 4 bases not matched to a gene; V was cut back by 3 bases and J by 4 bases.

This clone showed up just once. V gene TRBV28 combines with J gene TRBJ2-7, with D hard to call. The CDR3 covers 14 residues. Per germline, CDR1 MDHEN and CDR2 SYDVKM. Trimming shortened V by 5 bases and J by 0 bases, and 11 bases separated the two germline ends. CDR3 nucleotide sequence: TGTGCCAGCAGTCTCCAGGTTAGCTCCTACGAGCAGTACTTC. It encodes CASSLQVSSYEQYF. The full variable domain, its missing parts supplied by reference TRBV28 and TRBJ2-7, is DVKVTQSSRYLVKRTGEKVFLECVQDMDHENMFWYRQDPGLGLRLIYFSYDVKMKEKGDIPEGYSVSREKKERFSLILESASTNQTSMYLCASSLQVSSYEQYFGPGTRLTVT.

The CDR3 DNA follows: TGTGCCAGCAGCGTAGAAGGAGAGGGCGGAAACACCATATATTTT. Translation: CASSVEGEGGNTIYF. The chain is built from TRBV9 and TRBJ1-3, with D uncertain. Trimming pared 0 bases from V and 4 bases from J, leaving 11 bases between. Germline CDR1 is SGDLS and CDR2 is YYNGEE. The CDR3 contains 15 residues.

CDR3 in amino acids: CASSRDSSYNEQFF. The CDR3 DNA reads as TGTGCCAGCAGCCGCGACAGCTCCTACAATGAGCAGTTCTTC. The chain has TRBV7-3 and TRBJ2-1; maybe TRBD1 (5 bases). Trimming left V 5 bases short and J 0 bases short, with 8 bases between. CDR1 and CDR2 from the germline V gene are SGHTA and FQGTGA. The CDR3 loop spans 14 amino acids.

The rearrangement uses TRBV19 and TRBJ1-1, with no clear D. V dropped 5 bases and J dropped 2 bases, with 21 bases sitting between them. This CDR3 spans 17 amino acids. Germline CDR1 is LNHDA and CDR2 is SQIVND (reference sequence). CDR3 amino acids: CASSVRLTAGENTEAFF. CDR3 bases: TGTGCCAGTAGTGTGCGACTCACCGCGGGAGAAAACACTGAAGCTTTCTTT.

V usage is TRBV11-3 and J usage is TRBJ2-1; D remains ambiguous. V lost 5 bases and J 7 bases, leaving 12 bases between the germline ends. The CDR3 sequence is 13 residues long. Germline V gives CDR1 SGHNT, CDR2 YENEEA. The CDR3 region is CASSPRIGNEQFF. The CDR3 region has the DNA TGTGCCAGCAGCCCCAGAATCGGGAATGAGCAGTTCTTC. Together with reference TRBV11-3 and TRBJ2-1, the CDR3 gives the full variable domain: EAGVVQSPRYKIIEKKQPVAFWCNPISGHNTLYWYLQNLGQGPELLIRYENEEAVDDSQLPKDRFSAERLKGVDSTLKIQPAELGDSAVYLCASSPRIGNEQFFGPGTRLTVL.